This passage covers 5 T cell receptor beta chains from one sample sequenced in a study of blood T cell repertoires in COVID-19. Profiled with immunoSEQ multiplex PCR; TCRdb holds only in-frame clones, not every one. The profile shows about 180,000 clones, roughly 90% of them singletons. Sequences were obtained from peripheral blood. These receptors all come from a man over 45 with acute or convalescent COVID-19.

The V and J genes are TRBV11-2 and TRBJ2-7; TRBD1 matches at 10 bases. This CDR3 has 13 residues. CDR1 is SGHAT, CDR2 FQNNGV, per germline. The junction had 5 bases not matched to a gene; V was cut back by 5 bases and J by 7 bases. The CDR3 here is CASSRDRGPEQYF. As DNA, the CDR3 is TGTGCCAGCAGCCGGGACAGGGGTCCGGAGCAGTACTTC.

The J gene is TRBJ1-6, the V gene TRBV7-2, with 8 bases identical to TRBD1. There are 15 residues in the CDR3. V dropped 1 base and J dropped 12; count of bases not matched to a gene: 8. The germline V gene has CDR1 SGHTA and CDR2 FQGNSA. The CDR3 reads CASSLEGTGALPLHF. The CDR3 DNA reads TGTGCCAGCAGCTTAGAGGGGACAGGCGCTTTACCCCTCCACTTT.

This rearrangement joins TRBV28 to TRBJ2-7; TRBD2 agrees at 10 bases. Germline V gene data show CDR1 as MDHEN and CDR2 as SYDVKM. The CDR3 consists of 16 residues. Germline trimming cut 5 bases from V and 2 bases from J; bases unmatched to any gene: 9. CDR3 protein: CASSSGGAGLAYEQYV. CDR3 DNA: TGTGCCAGCAGTAGCGGGGGGGCCGGGTTAGCCTACGAGCAGTACGTC.

This chain links TRBV19 with TRBJ2-5; a possible D gene is TRBD2 (7 bases). There are 13 residues in the CDR3. In germline, CDR1 is LNHDA, CDR2 SQIVND (reference sequence). V lost 4 bases and J lost 5, with 11 bases in between. The CDR3, as DNA: TGTGCCAGTAGTACTGGGAGGGGGGAGACCCAGTACTTC. It is translated as CASSTGRGETQYF.

CDR3 residues: CARRAGERTGELFF. The CDR3 DNA reads TGTGCCAGGAGAGCGGGGGAACGGACCGGGGAGCTGTTTTTT. This chain uses TRBV6-5 with TRBJ2-2; 8 bases align to TRBD2. V was clipped by 9 bases and J by 5 bases; unmatched bases: 8. The germline V gene encodes CDR1 MNHEY and CDR2 SVGAGI. The CDR3 spans 14 residues.